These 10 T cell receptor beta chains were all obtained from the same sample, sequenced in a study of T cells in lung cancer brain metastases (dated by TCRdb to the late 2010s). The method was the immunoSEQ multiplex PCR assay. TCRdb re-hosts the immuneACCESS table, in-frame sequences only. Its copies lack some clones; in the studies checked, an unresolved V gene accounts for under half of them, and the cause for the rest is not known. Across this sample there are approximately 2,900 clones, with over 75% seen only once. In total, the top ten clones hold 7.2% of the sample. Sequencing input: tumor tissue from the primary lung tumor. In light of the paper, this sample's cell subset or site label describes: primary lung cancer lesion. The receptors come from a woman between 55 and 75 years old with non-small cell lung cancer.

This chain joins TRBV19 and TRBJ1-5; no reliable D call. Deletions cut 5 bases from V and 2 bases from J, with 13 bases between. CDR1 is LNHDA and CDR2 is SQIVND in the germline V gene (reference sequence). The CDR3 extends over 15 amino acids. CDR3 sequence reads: CASSATVRGNQPQHF. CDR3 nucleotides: TGTGCCAGTAGTGCCACAGTCCGGGGCAATCAGCCCCAGCATTTT.

The CDR3 region has the DNA TGTGCCAGCAGTAAGGACCTCCTTCTCGAGCAGTACTTC. It specifies CASSKDLLLEQYF. This rearrangement joins TRBV7-8 to TRBJ2-7; no definite D call. Germline CDR1 reads SGHVS; CDR2 reads FQNEAQ. V lost 6 bases and J lost 6, with 15 bases in between. The CDR3 has 13 residues.

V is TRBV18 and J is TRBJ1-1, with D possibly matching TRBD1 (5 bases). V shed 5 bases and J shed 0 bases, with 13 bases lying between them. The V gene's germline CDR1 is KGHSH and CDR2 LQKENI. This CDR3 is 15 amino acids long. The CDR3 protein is CASSSGGIVNTEAFF. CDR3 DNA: TGTGCCAGCTCATCGGGGGGGATCGTGAACACTGAAGCTTTCTTT.

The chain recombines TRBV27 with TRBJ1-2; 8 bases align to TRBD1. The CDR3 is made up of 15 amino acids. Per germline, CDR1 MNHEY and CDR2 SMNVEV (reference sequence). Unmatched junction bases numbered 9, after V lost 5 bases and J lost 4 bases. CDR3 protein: CASSGQGGGIYGYTF. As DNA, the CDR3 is TGTGCCAGCAGTGGACAGGGCGGAGGAATCTATGGCTACACCTTC.

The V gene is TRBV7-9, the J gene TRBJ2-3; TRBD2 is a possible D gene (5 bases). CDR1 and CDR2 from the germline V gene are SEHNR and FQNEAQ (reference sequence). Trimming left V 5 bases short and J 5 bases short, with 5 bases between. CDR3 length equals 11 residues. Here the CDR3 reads CASSEGDTQYF. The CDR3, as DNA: TGTGCCAGCAGCGAGGGAGATACGCAGTATTTT.

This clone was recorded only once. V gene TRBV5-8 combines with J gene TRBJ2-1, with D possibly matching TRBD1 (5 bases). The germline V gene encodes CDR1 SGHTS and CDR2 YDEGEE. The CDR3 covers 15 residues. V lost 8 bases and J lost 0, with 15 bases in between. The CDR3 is CASMQGASSYNEQFF. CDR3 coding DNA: TGTGCCAGTATGCAAGGGGCTAGCTCCTACAATGAGCAGTTCTTC. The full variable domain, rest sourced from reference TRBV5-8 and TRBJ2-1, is EAGVTQSPTHLIKTRGQQATLRCSPISGHTSVYWYQQALGLGLQFLLWYDEGEERNRGNFPPRFSGRQFPNYSSELNVNALELEDSALYLCASMQGASSYNEQFFGPGTRLTVL.

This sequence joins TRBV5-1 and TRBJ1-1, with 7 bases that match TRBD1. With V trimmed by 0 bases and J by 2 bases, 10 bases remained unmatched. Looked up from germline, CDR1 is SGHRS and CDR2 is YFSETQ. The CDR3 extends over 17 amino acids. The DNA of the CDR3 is TGCGCCAGCAGCTTGGCCTCAGGGGGTGGAGATAACACTGAAGCTTTCTTT. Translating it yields CASSLASGGGDNTEAFF. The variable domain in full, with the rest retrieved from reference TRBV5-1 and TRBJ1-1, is KAGVTQTPRYLIKTRGQQVTLSCSPISGHRSVSWYQQTPGQGLQFLFEYFSETQRNKGNFPGRFSGRQFSNSRSEMNVSTLELGDSALYLCASSLASGGGDNTEAFFGQGTRLTVV.

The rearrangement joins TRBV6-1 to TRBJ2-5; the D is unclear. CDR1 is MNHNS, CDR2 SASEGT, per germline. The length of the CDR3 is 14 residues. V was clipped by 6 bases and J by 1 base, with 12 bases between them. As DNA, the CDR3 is TGTGCCAGCAGCGCCCAGGTACCCCAAGAGACCCAGTACTTC. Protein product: CASSAQVPQETQYF.

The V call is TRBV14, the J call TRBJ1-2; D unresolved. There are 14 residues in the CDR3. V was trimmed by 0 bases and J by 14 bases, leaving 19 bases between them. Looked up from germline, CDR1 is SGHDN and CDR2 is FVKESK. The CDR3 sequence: CASSQESGRNTYTF. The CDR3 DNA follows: TGTGCCAGCAGCCAAGAATCCGGTCGGAATACGTATACCTTC.

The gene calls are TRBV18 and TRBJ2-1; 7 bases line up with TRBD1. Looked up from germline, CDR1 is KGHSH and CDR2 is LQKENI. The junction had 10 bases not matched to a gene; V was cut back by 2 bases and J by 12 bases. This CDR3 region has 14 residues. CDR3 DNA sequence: TGTGCCAGCTCACCAGGACAGGCGAACAAGGGGCAGTTCTTC. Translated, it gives CASSPGQANKGQFF.